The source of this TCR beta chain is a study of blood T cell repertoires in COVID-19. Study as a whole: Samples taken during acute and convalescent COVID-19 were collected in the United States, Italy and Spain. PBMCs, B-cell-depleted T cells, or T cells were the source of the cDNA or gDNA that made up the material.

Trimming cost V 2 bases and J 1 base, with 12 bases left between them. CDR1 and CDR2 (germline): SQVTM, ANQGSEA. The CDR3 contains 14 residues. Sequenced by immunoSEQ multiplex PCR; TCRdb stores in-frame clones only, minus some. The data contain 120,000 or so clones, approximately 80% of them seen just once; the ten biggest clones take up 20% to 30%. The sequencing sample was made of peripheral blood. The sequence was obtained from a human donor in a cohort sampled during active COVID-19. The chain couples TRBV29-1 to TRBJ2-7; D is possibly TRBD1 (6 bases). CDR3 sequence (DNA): TGCAGCGTTGAAAGGCGAGGGGGTTCCTACGAGCAGTACTTC. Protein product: CSVERRGGSYEQYF.